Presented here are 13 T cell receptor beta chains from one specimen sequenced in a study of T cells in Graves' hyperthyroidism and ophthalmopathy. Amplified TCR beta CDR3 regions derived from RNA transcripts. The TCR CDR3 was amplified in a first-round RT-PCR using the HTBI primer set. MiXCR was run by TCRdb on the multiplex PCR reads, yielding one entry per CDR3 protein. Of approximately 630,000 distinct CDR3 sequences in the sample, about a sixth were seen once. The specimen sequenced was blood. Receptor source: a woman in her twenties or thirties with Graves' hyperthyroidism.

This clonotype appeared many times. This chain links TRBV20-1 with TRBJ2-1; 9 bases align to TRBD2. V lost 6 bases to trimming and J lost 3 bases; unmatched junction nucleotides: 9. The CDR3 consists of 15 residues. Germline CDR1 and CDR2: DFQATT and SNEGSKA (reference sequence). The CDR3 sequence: CSAPPSGNGYNEQFF. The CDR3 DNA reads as TGCAGTGCACCTCCTAGCGGGAACGGCTACAATGAGCAGTTCTTC.

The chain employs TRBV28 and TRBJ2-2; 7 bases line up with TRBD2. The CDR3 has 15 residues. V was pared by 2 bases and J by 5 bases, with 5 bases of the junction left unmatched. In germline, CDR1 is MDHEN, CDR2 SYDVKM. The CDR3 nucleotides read TGTGCCAGCAGTTTACGGACTAGAGATACCGGGGAGCTGTTTTTT. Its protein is CASSLRTRDTGELFF.

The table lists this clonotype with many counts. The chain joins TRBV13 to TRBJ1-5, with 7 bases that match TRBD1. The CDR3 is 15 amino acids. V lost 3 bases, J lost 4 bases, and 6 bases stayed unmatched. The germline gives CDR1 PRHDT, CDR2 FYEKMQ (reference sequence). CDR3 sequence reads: CASSLGQLGNQPQHF. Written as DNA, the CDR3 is TGTGCCAGCAGCTTGGGACAGCTTGGGAATCAGCCCCAGCATTTT. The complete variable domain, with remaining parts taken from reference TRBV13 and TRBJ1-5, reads AAGVIQSPRHLIKEKRETATLKCYPIPRHDTVYWYQQGPGQDPQFLISFYEKMQSDKGSIPDRFSAQQFSDYHSELNMSSLELGDSALYFCASSLGQLGNQPQHFGDGTRLSIL.

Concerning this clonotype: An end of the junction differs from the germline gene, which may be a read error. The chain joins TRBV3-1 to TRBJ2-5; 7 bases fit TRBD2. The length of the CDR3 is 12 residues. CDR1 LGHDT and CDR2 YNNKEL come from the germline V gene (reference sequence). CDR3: CASSINRDYRHF. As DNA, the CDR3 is TGTGCCAGCAGTATTAACCGGGACTACAGACACTTC.

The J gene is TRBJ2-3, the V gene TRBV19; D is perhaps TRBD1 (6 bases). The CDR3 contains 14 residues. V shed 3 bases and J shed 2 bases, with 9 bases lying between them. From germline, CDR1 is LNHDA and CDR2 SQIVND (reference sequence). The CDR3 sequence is CASSINRATDTQYF. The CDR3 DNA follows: TGTGCCAGTAGTATTAACAGGGCCACAGATACGCAGTATTTT.

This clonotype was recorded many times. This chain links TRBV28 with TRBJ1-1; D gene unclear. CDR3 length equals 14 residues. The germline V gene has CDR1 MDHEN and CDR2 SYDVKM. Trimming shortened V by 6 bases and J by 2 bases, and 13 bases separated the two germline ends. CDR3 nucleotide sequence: TGTGCCAGCAGGTTCAAGGTGAGAAACACTGAAGCTTTCTTT. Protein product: CASRFKVRNTEAFF.

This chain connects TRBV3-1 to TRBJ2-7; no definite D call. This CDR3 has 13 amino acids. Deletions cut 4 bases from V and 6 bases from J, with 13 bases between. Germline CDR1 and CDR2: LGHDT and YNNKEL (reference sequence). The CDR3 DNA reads TGTGCCAGCAGCCCCTACGCTCAGAGCGAGCAGTACTTC. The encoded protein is CASSPYAQSEQYF.

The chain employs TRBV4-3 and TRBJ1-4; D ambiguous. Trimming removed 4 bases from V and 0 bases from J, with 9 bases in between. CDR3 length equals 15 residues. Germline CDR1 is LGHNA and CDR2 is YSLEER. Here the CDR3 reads CASSRTYSTNEKLFF. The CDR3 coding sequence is TGCGCCAGCAGCCGCACCTACTCAACTAATGAAAAACTGTTTTTT.

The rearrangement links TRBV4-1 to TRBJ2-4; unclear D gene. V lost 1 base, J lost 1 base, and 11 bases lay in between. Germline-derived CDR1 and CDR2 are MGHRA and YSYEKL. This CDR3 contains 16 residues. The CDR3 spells CASSQAFSLAKNIQYF. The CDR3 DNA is TGCGCCAGCAGCCAAGCCTTTTCTTTGGCCAAAAACATTCAGTACTTC.

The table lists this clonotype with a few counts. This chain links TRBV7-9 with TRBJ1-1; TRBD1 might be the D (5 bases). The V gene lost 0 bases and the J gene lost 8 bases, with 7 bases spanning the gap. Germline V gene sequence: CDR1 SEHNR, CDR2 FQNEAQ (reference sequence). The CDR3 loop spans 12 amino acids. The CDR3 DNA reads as TGTGCCAGCAGCTTAGCGAGGGGAGAAGCTTTCTTT. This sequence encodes CASSLARGEAFF.

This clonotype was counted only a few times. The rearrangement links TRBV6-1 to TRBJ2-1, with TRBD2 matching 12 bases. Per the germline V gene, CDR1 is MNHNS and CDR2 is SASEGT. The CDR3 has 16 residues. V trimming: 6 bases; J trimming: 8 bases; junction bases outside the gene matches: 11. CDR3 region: CASRTSGRSIEDEQFF. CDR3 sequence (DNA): TGTGCCAGCAGGACTAGCGGGAGAAGTATCGAGGATGAGCAGTTCTTC.

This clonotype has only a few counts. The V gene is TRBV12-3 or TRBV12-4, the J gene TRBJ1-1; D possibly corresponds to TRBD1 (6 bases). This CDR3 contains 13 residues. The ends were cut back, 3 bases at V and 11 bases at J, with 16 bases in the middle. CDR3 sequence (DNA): TGTGCCAGCAGTTTCGGCAGGGGATTCGAGGCTTTCTTT. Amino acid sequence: CASSFGRGFEAFF.

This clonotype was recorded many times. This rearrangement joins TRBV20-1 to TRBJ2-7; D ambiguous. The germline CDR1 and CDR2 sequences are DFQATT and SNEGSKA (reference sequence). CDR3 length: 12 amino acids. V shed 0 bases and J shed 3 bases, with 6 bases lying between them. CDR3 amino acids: CSAREGSYEQYF. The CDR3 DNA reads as TGCAGTGCTAGAGAAGGCAGCTACGAGCAGTACTTC.